This T cell receptor beta chain came from a study of cytomegalovirus exposure and HLA in healthy donors. V trimming: 2 bases; J trimming: 3 bases; junction bases outside the gene matches: 1. The CDR3 totals 15 residues. Per germline, CDR1 MNHEY and CDR2 SMNVEV (reference sequence). Researchers ran the PCR with 60 Vbeta and 13 Jbeta primers. This table comes from immunoSEQ multiplex PCR, and its TCRdb copy is limited to in-frame clones, with some not included. The repertoire holds over 150,000 clones, roughly four fifths seen once, with about 0.98% in the top ten. The chain combines TRBV27 with TRBJ2-7; 13 bases match TRBD2. This receptor was taken from a girl aged 2 to 9 in good health and CMV-seropositive. Sequencing was done on a sample of PBMCs. The CDR3, as DNA: TGTGCCAGCAGTTTAACTAGCGGGAGGGGCTACGAGCAGTACTTC. It translates to CASSLTSGRGYEQYF.